This entry concerns a single T cell receptor beta chain. Its antigen is not identified. Repertoires were generated with immunoSEQ multiplex PCR, while TCRdb's copy carries only in-frame clones and drops some. This sample has roughly 93,000 clones, with 91% found just once. This sample was included in a study of OX40 agonist ivuxolimab in advanced cancers. Whole-study results and caveats: At 0.1 to 3.0 mg/kg, clonal expansion of CD4+ and CD8+ blood T cells had occurred by week 6. Partial responders at 0.1-3.0 mg/kg showed near-lowest clonal expansion.

The sequences come from CD4+ or CD8+ T cells sorted from blood, collected in a trial of the OX40 agonist ivuxolimab. The source is an adult with an advanced solid tumor such as melanoma, head and neck, liver or kidney cancer.

The CDR3, as DNA: TGCGCCAGCAGCAGGACCGTGGACGGACTAGCGGGCACAGATACGCAGTATTTT. It encodes CASSRTVDGLAGTDTQYF. The V and J genes are TRBV5-1 and TRBJ2-3; 10 nucleotides line up with TRBD2. Germline lookup yields CDR1 SGHRS and CDR2 YFSETQ. The V and J ends lost 4 bases and 1 base, in that order; junction bases with no gene match: 12. This CDR3 comprises 18 residues.